This T cell receptor (beta chain) was identified in a study of shared clonotypes between healthy human individuals. On this clone: At the DNA level, this CDR3 is encoded by other sequences in the same sample as well.

Between the trimmed V and J ends, which lost 6 bases and 6 bases, there was a span of 12 bases. The CDR3 extends over 13 amino acids. Germline CDR1 reads MDHEN; CDR2 reads SYDVKM. TCRdb's table, derived via immunoSEQ multiplex PCR, lists solely in-frame clones and lacks some. The sample consists of some 2.3 million clones, just over 90% of them appearing once. What was sequenced was naive CD4+ T cells from PBMCs. Stated subset: CD45RA+ positively selected. The gene calls are TRBV28 and TRBJ2-1; no clear D. This TCR was recovered from a young man in good health. Some clones in this sample may be carry-over from other donors' samples. This CDR3 is CASSLVAGNEQFF. Written as DNA, the CDR3 is TGTGCCAGCAGCCTAGTGGCTGGCAATGAGCAGTTCTTC.